This T cell receptor (beta chain) was captured in a study of blood T cell repertoires in COVID-19 (TCRdb year 2020). Turning to the overall study: Samples from collaborators originated in the United States, Italy and Spain and spanned both the acute and convalescent phases of COVID-19. The material from the prospective study consisted of cDNA or gDNA derived from T cells, B-cell-depleted T cells, or PBMCs. The dataset comprised deeply sampled blood TCRbeta repertoires from subjects exposed to, actively infected with, or recovered from COVID-19. A freely available public database, intended as a resource for researchers studying the immune response to SARS-CoV-2, is where the repertoires were released. The samples were drawn from two sources: the first 160 participants of the ongoing ImmuneRACE study, and 1,254 subjects contributed by 6 global collaborators. Nearly every sample came with metadata listing a de-identified subject ID, COVID-19 status, age in years and sex. Where available, HLA class I and class II types were obtained from metadata supplied by the sample provider rather than from assay-based typing. The investigation overall reported the following: The amount of clinical and demographic metadata varied by source and participant and was provided uncurated.

Whole blood was collected in K2EDTA tubes by collaborating institutions according to the institutions' own protocols. For TCRbeta analysis, collaborator samples were shipped as frozen whole blood, as isolated PBMCs, or as DNA extracted from either sample type. The V and J ends are trimmed by 0 bases and 2 bases, leaving 15 bases between them. Via the germline V gene (reference sequence), CDR1 is SGHKS and CDR2 YYEKEE. The CDR3, from cysteine to phenylalanine, totals 17 residues. The kept DNA is CDR3 alone, 51 bases in frame from the first base. TCRbeta CDR3 regions were amplified from genomic DNA using the immunoSEQ Assay, a bias-controlled multiplex PCR. The original pipeline was this. Nucleated cell counts per sample were estimated from amplification of reference gene primers within the assay. Sequence reads were collapsed and filtered to measure the absolute abundance of every unique TCRbeta CDR3 rearrangement. For each sample, productive Simpson clonality was calculated as the square root of Simpson's diversity index across productive rearrangements. What TCRdb holds here is the immuneACCESS table cut down to in-frame rearrangements. Part of the clones is not present; checked against another copy, under half of the missing clones reflect an unresolved V gene, and the others are unexplained. Clone size and V and J calls were adopted from that table, with D and trimming inferred from the DNA. The sample includes 75,000 to 90,000 clones, with about 84% observed a single time. Around 7.8% of the sample rests with the top ten.

As regards this clone: The specificity of this receptor is unknown. Within one base of it there is no much larger clone, and no base qualities were kept.

The sample consisted of peripheral blood. The chain couples TRBV5-5 to TRBJ2-1, with the D gene not confidently named. The clonotype was recovered from a man aged 45-65 years with active COVID-19. Here the CDR3 is given as CASSLEVSRSPYNEQFF. The nucleotides read TGTGCCAGCAGCTTGGAGGTGTCCCGGAGCCCCTACAATGAGCAGTTCTTC. Here the CDR3 is joined to the reference TRBV5-5 and TRBJ2-1 genes, and the full variable domain is: DAGVTQSPTHLIKTRGQQVTLRCSPISGHKSVSWYQQVLGQGPQFIFQYYEKEERGRGNFPDRFSARQFPNYSSELNVNALLLGDSALYLCASSLEVSRSPYNEQFFGPGTRLTVL.